A selection of T cell receptor beta chains follows, all from one sample in a study of technical replicates of blood from a handful of donors. The method was immunoSEQ multiplex PCR; TCRdb's version includes in-frame clones alone and lacks a portion of them. This repertoire shows tens of thousands of clones, roughly 98% found once; its top ten account for approximately 0.15%. The sample taken for sequencing was T cells isolated from PBMCs. The receptor set was obtained from a human donor in good health. The CDR3 runs from the conserved cysteine through the conserved F or W. D genes are given only for firm matches. Not all rows give a size; the values are once, few, many and, for expanded clones, a class.

CDR3aa	CDR3nt	len	j_gene	v_gene	abundance	d_gene
CASSERDYNNEQFF	TGTGCCAGCAGCGAGCGGGACTACAACAATGAGCAGTTCTTC	14	TRBJ2-1	TRBV11-2	.	TRBD2
CASSDEGRWSPLHF	TGTGCCAGCAGCGACGAGGGTCGTTGGTCACCCCTCCACTTT	14	TRBJ1-6	TRBV21-1	.	.
CASSGGPLLGGTEAFF	TGTGCCAGCAGTGGCGGACCTCTACTCGGAGGAACTGAAGCTTTCTTT	16	TRBJ1-1	TRBV11-3	.	.
CASSPRQGGNQPQHF	TGTGCCAGCAGCCCCCGGCAGGGCGGAAATCAGCCCCAGCATTTT	15	TRBJ1-5	TRBV28	.	.
CASSLTGGSQPQHF	TGCGCCAGCAGCTTGACCGGTGGGAGTCAGCCCCAGCATTTT	14	TRBJ1-5	TRBV5-1	.	.
CATSRRERAEAFF	TGTGCCACCTCTCGGAGGGAAAGGGCTGAAGCTTTCTTT	13	TRBJ1-1	TRBV10-3	.	.
CASSQDGAIYGYTF	TGCGCCAGCAGCCAAGATGGGGCCATCTATGGCTACACCTTC	14	TRBJ1-2	TRBV4-1	.	.
CASSPHRAGYEQYF	TGTGCCAGCAGCCCTCACAGGGCAGGCTACGAGCAGTACTTC	14	TRBJ2-7	TRBV7-9	.	.
CASSGSRATNEKLFF	TGTGCCAGCAGTGGTTCAAGAGCAACTAATGAAAAACTGTTTTTT	15	TRBJ1-4	TRBV2	.	.
CASSQDERQTYSPLHF	TGCGCCAGCAGTCAAGACGAGAGACAGACGTATTCACCCCTCCACTTT	16	TRBJ1-6	TRBV4-1	.	.
CASRGERVGYTEAFF	TGTGCCAGTAGGGGTGAGAGGGTTGGGTACACTGAAGCTTTCTTT	15	TRBJ1-1	TRBV19	once	.
CASSLWGRVIGTDTQYF	TGCGCCAGCAGCTTGTGGGGCAGGGTAATCGGGACAGATACGCAGTATTTT	17	TRBJ2-3	TRBV5-1	.	.
CASSNRDRVNTEAFF	TGTGCCAGCAGCAACCGGGACAGGGTTAACACTGAAGCTTTCTTT	15	TRBJ1-1	TRBV5-4	.	TRBD1
CASSPLGPRENTEAFF	TGTGCCAGCTCACCACTAGGGCCCCGGGAGAACACTGAAGCTTTCTTT	16	TRBJ1-1	TRBV18	.	.
CASSLGALETQYF	TGCGCCAGCAGCTTGGGAGCCTTAGAGACCCAGTACTTC	13	TRBJ2-5	TRBV5-1	.	.
CATTRGAIQYF	TGTGCCACCACCCGGGGAGCCATTCAGTACTTC	11	TRBJ2-4	TRBV25-1	.	.
CATYEIEQFF	TGTGCCACCTACGAGATTGAGCAGTTCTTC	10	TRBJ2-1	TRBV25-1	once	.
CASSQGFYNSPLHF	TGTGCCAGCAGTCAGGGTTTCTATAATTCACCCCTCCACTTT	14	TRBJ1-6	TRBV11-2	.	.
CASSLQGTEAFF	TGTGCCAGCAGCTTACAGGGCACTGAAGCTTTCTTT	12	TRBJ1-1	TRBV11-2	.	.
CASSMLAGEAYEQYF	TGTGCCAGCAGTATGCTAGCGGGAGAAGCCTACGAGCAGTACTTC	15	TRBJ2-7	TRBV27	.	TRBD2
CASSLEGQQETQYF	TGTGCCAGCAGCTTAGAGGGGCAGCAAGAGACCCAGTACTTC	14	TRBJ2-5	TRBV7-8	.	.
CASSLEQSYEQYF	TGCGCCAGCAGCTTGGAACAATCCTACGAGCAGTACTTC	13	TRBJ2-7	TRBV5-1	.	.
CASSPALLAGGPEKFF	TGTGCCAGCAGTCCCGCCCTCCTAGCGGGAGGTCCCGAGAAGTTCTTC	16	TRBJ2-1	TRBV4-2	.	TRBD2
CAGETFLNTGELFF	TGTGCCGGAGAAACCTTCCTGAACACCGGGGAGCTGTTTTTT	14	TRBJ2-2	TRBV6-1	.	.
CASSSDLDRVQTQYF	TGTGCCAGCAGCTCAGACCTGGACAGGGTACAGACCCAGTACTTC	15	TRBJ2-5	TRBV7-9	.	TRBD1
CASSPSGLTEIKNTGELFF	TGTGCCAGCAGTCCTAGCGGTCTAACTGAAATCAAGAACACCGGGGAGCTGTTTTTT	19	TRBJ2-2	TRBV28	.	TRBD2
CASSLATVTNYGYTF	TGTGCCAGCAGCTTAGCGACAGTTACTAACTATGGCTACACCTTC	15	TRBJ1-2	TRBV7-8	.	.
CASTTTAGDTQYF	TGTGCCAGCACCACCACCGCCGGGGATACGCAGTATTTT	13	TRBJ2-3	TRBV6-5	.	.
CASSWWGRTGELFF	TGTGCCAGCAGCTGGTGGGGGAGGACCGGGGAGCTGTTTTTT	14	TRBJ2-2	TRBV5-4	.	.
CASSGTGTGKTGELFF	TGTGCCAGCAGCGGAACCGGGACAGGGAAAACCGGGGAGCTGTTTTTT	16	TRBJ2-2	TRBV7-9	once	TRBD1
CASSLDTNYGYTF	TGTGCCAGCAGCTTGGACACTAACTATGGCTACACCTTC	13	TRBJ1-2	TRBV7-6	.	.
CASSFRGKETQYF	TGTGCCAGCAGCTTTAGGGGAAAGGAGACCCAGTACTTC	13	TRBJ2-5	TRBV13	.	.
CASSRQGTGYGYTF	TGTGCCAGCAGCCGACAGGGGACGGGCTATGGCTACACCTTC	14	TRBJ1-2	TRBV6-1	.	TRBD1
CSVGRSLKNIQYF	TGCAGCGTTGGGCGGAGCCTCAAAAACATTCAGTACTTC	13	TRBJ2-4	TRBV29-1	.	.
CSVELLEQFF	TGCAGCGTTGAACTACTAGAGCAGTTCTTC	10	TRBJ2-1	TRBV29-1	.	.
CAISEPRGTNTGELFF	TGTGCCATCAGTGAGCCCAGGGGGACGAACACCGGGGAGCTGTTTTTT	16	TRBJ2-2	TRBV10-3	.	TRBD1
CAWSVTYHEQYF	TGTGCCTGGAGTGTCACATATCACGAGCAGTACTTC	12	TRBJ2-7	TRBV30	.	.
CASSLPGKSYEQYF	TGTGCCAGCAGCTTACCAGGGAAGAGCTACGAGCAGTACTTC	14	TRBJ2-7	TRBV7-9	.	.
CASSLDFHKNIQYF	TGTGCCAGCAGCTTAGATTTCCACAAAAACATTCAGTACTTC	14	TRBJ2-4	TRBV7-8	.	.
CSATWGEGTEAFF	TGCAGCGCCACGTGGGGAGAGGGCACTGAAGCTTTCTTT	13	TRBJ1-1	TRBV29-1	once	.
CASSLTSGLEQYF	TGTGCCAGTTCTCTTACTAGCGGCTTAGAGCAGTACTTC	13	TRBJ2-7	TRBV19	.	TRBD2
CASSEGLAETNEQYF	TGCGCCAGCAGTGAAGGGCTAGCGGAAACCAACGAGCAGTACTTC	15	TRBJ2-7	TRBV10-2	.	TRBD2
CASSPPRGTGYEQYF	TGTGCCAGCAGCCCCCCCCGGGGGACCGGGTACGAGCAGTACTTC	15	TRBJ2-7	TRBV11-3	.	.
CASSAKGQTNTGELFF	TGTGCCAGCAGTGCAAAGGGGCAGACGAACACCGGGGAGCTGTTTTTT	16	TRBJ2-2	TRBV6-1	.	.
CASSIHSGRNTGELFF	TGTGCCAGCAGTATTCATAGCGGGAGGAACACCGGGGAGCTGTTTTTT	16	TRBJ2-2	TRBV28	.	TRBD2
CASSVGGAGTDTQYF	TGTGCCAGCAGCGTAGGCGGGGCGGGCACAGATACGCAGTATTTT	15	TRBJ2-3	TRBV9	.	.
CAWSGRTAYREAFF	TGTGCCTGGAGTGGGAGGACAGCCTACCGTGAAGCTTTCTTT	14	TRBJ1-1	TRBV30	.	.
CASSQVAGALLRTDTQYF	TGTGCCAGCAGCCAAGTAGCGGGGGCCCTTTTGCGCACAGATACGCAGTATTTT	18	TRBJ2-3	TRBV14	once	TRBD2
CASSKGTGGAQPQHF	TGTGCCAGCAGCAAAGGGACAGGGGGCGCGCAGCCCCAGCATTTT	15	TRBJ1-5	TRBV21-1	.	.